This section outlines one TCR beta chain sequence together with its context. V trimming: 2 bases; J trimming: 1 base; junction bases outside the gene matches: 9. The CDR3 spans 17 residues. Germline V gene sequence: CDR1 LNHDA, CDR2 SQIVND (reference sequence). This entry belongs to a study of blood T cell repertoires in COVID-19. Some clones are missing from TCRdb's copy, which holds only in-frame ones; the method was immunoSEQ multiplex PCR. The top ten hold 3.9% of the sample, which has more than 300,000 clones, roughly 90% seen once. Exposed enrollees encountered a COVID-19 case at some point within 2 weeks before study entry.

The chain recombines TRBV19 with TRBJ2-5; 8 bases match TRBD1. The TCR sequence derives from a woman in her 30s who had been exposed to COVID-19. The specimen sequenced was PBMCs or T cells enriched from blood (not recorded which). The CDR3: CASSIFGQGGGQETQYF. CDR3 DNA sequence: TGTGCCAGTAGTATATTCGGACAGGGAGGAGGCCAAGAGACCCAGTACTTC.